The following is a TCR beta chain sequence with its context. The data were taken from a study of OX40 agonist ivuxolimab in advanced cancers. Overall study context: Of the patients, three showed partial responses, one with hepatocellular carcinoma and two with cutaneous melanoma.

V lost 4 bases, J lost 2 bases, and 18 bases lay in between. Germline V CDR1 and CDR2: MNHEY, SMNVEV (reference sequence). The CDR3 runs 16 residues. Sequencing used immunoSEQ multiplex PCR; TCRdb keeps in-frame clones, though not all of them. The sample yields under 100,000 clones, more than 80% seen once. The receptor comes from an adult with an advanced solid tumor such as melanoma, head and neck, liver or kidney cancer. The chain employs TRBV27 and TRBJ2-7, with D possibly being TRBD2 (7 bases). The sample in question was CD4+ or CD8+ T cells sorted from blood, obtained in a trial of the OX40 agonist ivuxolimab. For the CDR3, the DNA is TGTGCCAGCAGTTCGAACAGGGAGGGGATAGCCTACGAGCAGTACTTC. Translated: CASSSNREGIAYEQYF.